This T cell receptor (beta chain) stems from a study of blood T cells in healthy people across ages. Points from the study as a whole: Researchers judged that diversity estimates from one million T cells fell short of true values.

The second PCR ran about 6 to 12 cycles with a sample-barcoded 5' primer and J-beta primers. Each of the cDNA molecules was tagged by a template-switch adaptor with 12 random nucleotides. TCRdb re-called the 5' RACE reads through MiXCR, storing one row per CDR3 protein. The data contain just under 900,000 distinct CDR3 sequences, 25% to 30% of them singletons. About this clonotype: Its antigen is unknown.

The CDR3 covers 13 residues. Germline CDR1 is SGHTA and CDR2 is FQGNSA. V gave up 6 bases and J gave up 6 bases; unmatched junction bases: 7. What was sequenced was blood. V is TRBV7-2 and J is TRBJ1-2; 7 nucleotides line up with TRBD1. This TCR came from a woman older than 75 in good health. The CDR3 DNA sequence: TGTGCCAGCAGAGGACAGGCAGCGCATGGCTACACCTTC. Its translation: CASRGQAAHGYTF.